This T cell receptor (beta chain) was identified during a study of shared clonotypes between healthy human individuals (dated by TCRdb to 2018 to 2021). Looking at the study overall: A few men and a couple of women, aged 18 to 49 years, made up the cohort. For each donor, CD4 naive and CD4 memory were each run on three plates, CD8 naive on two plates, and CD8 memory on one plate. To estimate repertoire size and how much clonotypes are shared between individuals, the study performed deep sequencing of blood TCR repertoires from roughly five healthy adults. Different laboratories and diverse techniques were used to prepare libraries and sequence TCR repertoires, to increase sequencing depth and limit assay-specific biases. Between about 0.94 and 10 billion PBMCs per donor were obtained by leukapheresis. General study outcomes and caveats: Estimated clonotype richness was generally larger for naive than for memory subsets. Sampling was limited to blood, and TCR repertoires in tissue likely differ from TCR repertoires in blood. Because the study included only a small number of donors, the genetic and exposure-history diversity represented was limited. Compared with non-shared clonotypes, clonotypes shared by all four sorted-subset donors had higher generation probabilities. Rarefaction of sorted-subset datasets indicated incomplete sequencing despite the large sequencing depth. Pairwise subsampling indicated that sequencing depth was expected to affect the degree of clonotype sharing among donors. Approximately 4.8% of naive CD4, approximately 3.7% of naive CD8, roughly 2.5% of memory CD4, and 0.4% of memory CD8 clonotypes were shared across several donors.

Looking up the germline V gene (reference sequence) yields CDR1 SGHKS and CDR2 YYEKEE. V loses 4 bases, J loses 4 bases, and the germline ends lie 11 bases apart. From cysteine to phenylalanine, the CDR3 is 13 amino acids long. Only the CDR3 part of the read is kept: 39 bases, read in frame from the first base. Worth noting for this clone: The specificity of this receptor is unknown. Qualities for individual bases were not recorded, and no much larger clone is one base off.

Donors were healthy HIV-negative adults with no recently reported acute infections or vaccinations. Every donor was a Caucasian adult living in Nashville, Tennessee, USA. CD4+ T cells were enriched through magnetic negative selection, after which naive cells were positively selected on CD45RA and the remaining negative fraction served as the memory subset. Blood was collected by leukapheresis, and PBMCs were isolated by Ficoll-Histopaque density gradient centrifugation and then cryopreserved in liquid nitrogen vapor phase. Analytical flow cytometry was used to check the purity and quantity of each magnetically sorted T cell population. Each sorted fraction had its genomic DNA isolated and then quantified by UV absorbance on a Nanodrop 2000c. TCR CDR3 regions were amplified from genomic DNA by multiplex PCR using the deep immunoSEQ assay. Extracted genomic DNA from each cell subset was distributed evenly across all wells of several immunoSEQ 96-well plates, and each plate was treated as a replicate. For sorted subsets, roughly 190 ng of genomic DNA, equivalent to some 33,000 T cell genomes, went into each replicate PCR. The purified libraries were quantified using a Qubit 3.0 fluorometer, sized with a Bioanalyzer 2100, and then quantified again using the KAPA Library Quantification kit. Each immunoSEQ 96-well plate was sequenced on its own single-read 150-cycle Illumina NextSeq 550 flow cell. In the source study's methods: Because only junctional sequences without quality scores were contained in the immunoSEQ output, filtering matching that applied to full-length reads could not be performed. Sequences were annotated with PyIR, a Python wrapper for IgBLAST v1.9, and V/J genes and CDR3 were assigned using IMGT germline references. Reads were filtered out if the reads had weak V/J assignments (E-value above 1e-6), no CDR3, stop codons, out-of-frame junctions, or ambiguous translated residues. V3J clonotypes were defined as sequences sharing the same inferred V gene, J gene, and CDR3 amino acid sequence. To compute the percentage overlap between repertoires, the number of shared unique clonotypes was divided by the size of the smaller repertoire. RTK rarefaction, the Chao1 estimator, and Recon v2.1 estimates of unobserved clonotypes were used to assess repertoire richness. OLGA was used to compute generation probabilities for all TCRbeta clonotypes that the gDNA method yielded from a handful of donors. TCRdb provides this immuneACCESS table in a form limited to in-frame rearrangements. Some clones are lacking; in checked studies, under half of them reflect an unresolved V gene, and why the rest are absent is not known. The V and J calls and the clone size are those of that table, but D and trimming were determined from the DNA. This sample lists roughly 1.5 million clones; 98% were detected once. About 0.42% of the sample is in the top ten clones.

The sequence is built from TRBV5-5 and TRBJ1-2, with a tentative D gene TRBD1 over 5 matching bases. The sequence derives from a man aged 25 to 45 in good health. The sequencing sample was made of naive CD4+ T cells sorted from blood. The cell subset or site label of this sample denotes: CD45RA+ positively selected. Here the CDR3 is given as CASSTYGTYGYTF. DNA sequence: TGTGCCAGCAGCACGTACGGGACCTATGGCTACACCTTC. Joined to the reference TRBV5-5 and TRBJ1-2 proteins, this CDR3 gives the full variable domain: DAGVTQSPTHLIKTRGQQVTLRCSPISGHKSVSWYQQVLGQGPQFIFQYYEKEERGRGNFPDRFSARQFPNYSSELNVNALLLGDSALYLCASSTYGTYGYTFGSGTRLTVV.